Following are 18 T cell receptor beta chains from one sample sequenced in a study of T-cell memory formation after mild COVID-19. Using its own MiXCR run on the 5' RACE reads, TCRdb lists one record per CDR3 protein. The sample has roughly 450,000 distinct CDR3 sequences, around a sixth seen once. The sample consisted of PBMCs or a T cell subset sorted from them (not recorded which). Receptors originate from an adult woman who had mild COVID-19 (a few samples of this study predate the infection). Cell type and time point are not known.

This clonotype was recorded a few times. J is TRBJ2-2 and V is TRBV24-1; 9 nucleotides agree with TRBD2. Germline V gene lookup returns CDR1 KGHDR and CDR2 SFDVKD. This CDR3 region has 17 residues. J gave up 5 bases and V 5 bases, and 11 bases lay outside the gene matches. CDR3 in DNA: TGTGCCACCAGTGCCCGGGTAGGGCTAGCGGGAACCGGGGAGCTGTTTTTT. Translating it yields CATSARVGLAGTGELFF.

V and J are TRBV12-3 or TRBV12-4 and TRBJ1-2; 8 positions agree with TRBD1. The CDR3 sequence is 15 residues long. After removal of 6 bases from V and 8 bases from J, the junction contained 14 bases not matched to a gene. The CDR3 protein is CASSLDRVRAEGYTF. The CDR3 region has the DNA TGTGCCAGCAGCCTGGACAGGGTAAGGGCGGAAGGCTACACCTTC.

This clonotype was seen ten or more times. The chain employs TRBV4-2 and TRBJ2-7; 7 nucleotides align to TRBD2. Germline V CDR1 and CDR2: LGHNA, YNFKEQ. V shed 1 base and J 5 bases; nucleotides not matched to a gene: 14. The CDR3 has 17 residues. This CDR3 is CASSQVNYRASGNEQYF. As DNA, the CDR3 is TGTGCCAGCAGCCAAGTCAATTACCGGGCTAGCGGAAACGAGCAGTACTTC.

J is TRBJ2-1 and V is TRBV7-2; tentatively, D is TRBD1 or TRBD2 (5 bases each). V lost 1 base to trimming and J lost 9 bases, with 16 bases between them. This CDR3 spans 15 amino acids. Germline values: CDR1 SGHTA, CDR2 FQGNSA. CDR3 in DNA: TGTGCCAGCAGCTTAGACGGGGCCCCCCTGGTTGAGCAGTTCTTC. This sequence encodes CASSLDGAPLVEQFF.

The chain is built from TRBV10-3 and TRBJ2-2; 9 bases line up with TRBD1. Germline trimming cut 6 bases from V and 2 bases from J; bases unmatched to any gene: 4. The CDR3 is 15 amino acids. Germline loops: CDR1 ENHRY, CDR2 SYGVKD. The CDR3 here is CAIRGDRANTGELFF. The CDR3 DNA is TGTGCCATCAGGGGGGACAGGGCTAACACCGGGGAGCTGTTTTTT.

The table lists this clonotype with a few counts. The genes are TRBV6-5 and TRBJ1-3; D is possibly TRBD1 (5 bases). The ends were cut back, 0 bases at V and 3 bases at J, with 18 bases in the middle. Germline lookup yields CDR1 MNHEY and CDR2 SVGAGI. The CDR3 extends over 18 amino acids. This chain's CDR3 is CASSYSPHRGGGGNTIYF. The CDR3 DNA is TGTGCCAGCAGTTACTCACCACACCGCGGGGGAGGTGGAAACACCATATATTTT.

This clonotype has only a few counts. This chain connects TRBV12-3 or TRBV12-4 to TRBJ2-2; 9 nucleotides align to TRBD1. CDR3 size: 16 residues. V shed 1 base, J shed 0 bases, and the junction held 0 bases outside the gene matches. CDR3 in amino acids: CASSLGTGANTGELFF. DNA for the CDR3: TGTGCCAGCAGTTTAGGGACAGGGGCGAACACCGGGGAGCTGTTTTTT.

The chain's CDR3 is CASSSQREIYEQYF. The CDR3 nucleotides are TGTGCCAGCAGCTCTCAGCGGGAGATCTACGAGCAGTACTTC. V gene TRBV7-2 combines with J gene TRBJ2-7; TRBD2 aligns across 8 bases. The germline gives CDR1 SGHTA, CDR2 FQGNSA. The CDR3 consists of 14 residues. V shed 4 bases and J 3 bases; nucleotides not matched to a gene: 5.

This clonotype was detected only a few times. The chain links TRBV30 to TRBJ2-7; D tentatively reads TRBD1 or TRBD2 (5 bases each). Germline values: CDR1 GTSNPN, CDR2 SVGIG (reference sequence). Trimming removed 2 bases at V and 4 bases at J, with 12 bases between. This CDR3 has 13 amino acids. CDR3 region: CAWSPGTGYEQYF. CDR3 coding DNA: TGTGCCTGGAGTCCCGGGACGGGATACGAGCAGTACTTC.

The chain carries TRBV12-3 or TRBV12-4 and TRBJ2-1, with a possible D match to TRBD2 (5 bases). The CDR3 is 16 residues long. V dropped 0 bases and J dropped 1 base, with 10 bases sitting between them. CDR3 nucleotides: TGTGCCAGCAGTTTAGCGATCGGGAATTCCTACAATGAGCAGTTCTTC. Translation: CASSLAIGNSYNEQFF.

In its sample, this clonotype was seen a few times. V gene TRBV20-1 combines with J gene TRBJ2-5; D remains unclear. Germline V CDR1 and CDR2: DFQATT, SNEGSKA (reference sequence). The CDR3 consists of 11 residues. V lost 6 bases and J lost 4, with 9 bases in between. The CDR3 sequence is CSAIKIETQYF. CDR3 sequence (DNA): TGCAGTGCCATCAAGATAGAGACCCAGTACTTC.

This clonotype has just a few counts. This chain uses TRBV6-2 or TRBV6-3 with TRBJ2-7, with 11 bases aligning to TRBD1. This CDR3 is 15 amino acids long. V gave up 6 bases and J gave up 2 bases; unmatched junction bases: 6. Germline V lookup: CDR1 MNHEY, CDR2 SVGEGT. The CDR3 is CASRPGTGGAYEQYF. CDR3 bases: TGTGCCAGCAGGCCCGGGACAGGGGGAGCCTACGAGCAGTACTTC.

This chain joins TRBV2 and TRBJ2-7, with D perhaps matching TRBD2 (5 bases). Per germline, CDR1 SNHLY and CDR2 FYNNEI. The CDR3 covers 13 residues. V was cut by 10 bases and J by 0 bases, with 13 bases left in between. The CDR3 reads CAINRDSSYEQYF. CDR3 bases: TGTGCCATCAATCGGGATTCCTCCTACGAGCAGTACTTC.

This clonotype has more than one count but fewer than ten. The CDR3, as DNA: TGTGCCAGCAGCCCACTGGACAGCTACACAGATACGCAGTATTTT. Protein product: CASSPLDSYTDTQYF. This rearrangement joins TRBV7-9 to TRBJ2-3; TRBD1 might be the D (6 bases). V gave up 5 bases and J gave up 2 bases, with 14 bases separating them. The length of the CDR3 is 15 residues. Germline V gene data show CDR1 as SEHNR and CDR2 as FQNEAQ (reference sequence).

This clonotype has a count of ten or more. This chain connects TRBV7-9 to TRBJ2-7; D is uncertain. This CDR3 has 13 amino acids. V lost 0 bases to trimming and J lost 1 base, with 4 bases between them. The V gene's germline CDR1 is SEHNR and CDR2 FQNEAQ (reference sequence). CDR3 nucleotides: TGTGCCAGCAGCTTAGCGGGGTCCTACGAGCAGTACTTC. Protein product: CASSLAGSYEQYF.

This sequence joins TRBV4-1 and TRBJ1-5; the D is unclear. Deletions cut 0 bases from V and 0 bases from J, with 15 bases between. Germline CDR1 MGHRA, CDR2 YSYEKL. The CDR3 runs 18 residues. CDR3 sequence reads: CASSQDRGSVYSNQPQHF. In nucleotides, the CDR3 is TGCGCCAGCAGCCAAGATAGAGGGTCAGTTTATAGCAATCAGCCCCAGCATTTT.

The sample holds a few counts of this clonotype. The rearrangement joins TRBV12-3 or TRBV12-4 to TRBJ2-2, with TRBD2 matching over 9 bases. Trimming at V came to 5 bases and at J to 1 base, leaving 5 bases not matched to a gene. There are 16 residues in the CDR3. CDR3 sequence reads: CASSPVAGVNTGELFF. Written as DNA, the CDR3 is TGTGCCAGCAGTCCAGTAGCGGGGGTGAACACCGGGGAGCTGTTTTTT.

This clonotype was detected a few times. The chain has TRBV5-1 and TRBJ2-2; D perhaps matches TRBD1 (6 bases). Germline CDR1 and CDR2: SGHRS and YFSETQ. CDR3 length: 16 amino acids. The V end lost 5 bases, the J end lost 0 bases, and 14 bases lay between the germline ends. The CDR3 here is CASSTDRIANTGELFF. The DNA of the CDR3 is TGCGCCAGCAGTACTGACAGGATCGCGAACACCGGGGAGCTGTTTTTT.